The 5 T cell receptor beta chains given below trace back to one sample, sequenced in a study of metastatic and nonmetastatic thyroid tumors. TCRdb ran MiXCR on the PCR reads. The repertoire holds several thousand clones, with 30% to 35% as singletons. Among the patients, none had received any treatment before thyroid surgery. Material for sequencing was tumor tissue. These receptors came from a female donor with papillary thyroid cancer or a benign thyroid nodule (not recorded which). Some clones in this sample may be carry-over from other donors' samples.

This clone is labeled as medium-sized. J is TRBJ1-6 and V is TRBV6-1, with TRBD1 matching 7 bases. This CDR3 is built from 14 residues. Germline V gene sequence: CDR1 MNHNS, CDR2 SASEGT. The J segment lost 6 bases and the V segment lost 5 bases, leaving 4 bases of the junction unmatched. The CDR3 DNA follows: TGTGCCAGCAGTAGGGGACAGTTTAATTCACCCCTCCACTTT. This codes for CASSRGQFNSPLHF.

The CDR3 sequence: CASSLIAGEGGNIQYF. The CDR3 DNA reads as TGTGCCAGCAGTTTAATCGCGGGGGAGGGGGGAAACATTCAGTACTTC. This chain joins TRBV27 and TRBJ2-4; possible D gene TRBD2, 7 bases. CDR3 length equals 16 residues. V lost 2 bases, J lost 6 bases, and 17 bases lay in between. Germline CDR1 reads MNHEY; CDR2 reads SMNVEV (reference sequence).

The table lists this clone with a few counts. The chain carries TRBV6-2 or TRBV6-3 and TRBJ1-2; no reliable D call. Per germline, CDR1 MNHEY and CDR2 SVGEGT. The CDR3 loop spans 11 amino acids. With 3 bases removed from V and 7 bases from J, the gap between germline ends came to 6 bases. This CDR3 reads CASSYDTGYTF. The CDR3 nucleotides read TGTGCCAGCAGTTATGATACTGGCTACACCTTC.

This clone ranks as medium-sized (0.01 to 0.1%). V is TRBV10-3 and J is TRBJ2-2; D not certain. This CDR3 spans 12 amino acids. Germline assignment: CDR1 ENHRY and CDR2 SYGVKD. V lost 10 bases and J 3 bases, leaving 9 bases between the germline ends. The CDR3 sequence: CATSDYTGELFF. The CDR3 DNA follows: TGTGCCACCTCCGACTACACCGGGGAGCTGTTTTTT.

This clone was counted ten times or more. The genes are TRBV9 and TRBJ2-1, with 11 bases aligning to TRBD2. This CDR3 is 16 amino acids long. Germline loops: CDR1 SGDLS, CDR2 YYNGEE. V trimming: 0 bases; J trimming: 5 bases; junction bases outside the gene matches: 4. This chain's CDR3 is CASSVVGTSGNNEQFF. CDR3 nucleotides: TGTGCCAGCAGCGTAGTAGGGACTAGCGGCAACAATGAGCAGTTCTTC.